This record concerns one TCR beta chain sequence. The sample originates from a study of beta chain features in type 1 diabetes. The CDR3 has 14 amino acids. The whole isolated RNA underwent reverse transcription, so sequencing captured expressed TCRB transcripts. Clones were sequenced by immunoSEQ multiplex PCR, and TCRdb holds only the in-frame ones, with some missing. The sample includes about 210,000 clones, roughly a tenth of them seen just once. This chain joins TRBV21-1 and TRBJ2-5; the D call TRBD2 from the table was never checked on the DNA. TRBV21-1 represents a pseudogene. This receptor was identified in a man aged 18 to 29 in good health. The sample consisted of central memory CD4+ T cells from blood. CDR3 nucleotide sequence: TGTGCCAGCAGCACCTTGAGCTTCCAAGAGACCCAGTACTTC. It yields the protein CASSTLSFQETQYF.